This T cell receptor (beta chain) was identified during a study of shared clonotypes between healthy human individuals. A remark on this clone: This sample also contains other DNA sequences that code for the same CDR3.

Trimming took 7 bases from V and 4 from J; bases not matched to a gene: 5. Germline CDR1 MNHNS, CDR2 SASEGT. This CDR3 is 13 amino acids long. TCRdb keeps only in-frame clones here, not all; method: immunoSEQ multiplex PCR. Of about 490,000 clones in the sample, more than 75% were seen once. This TCR derives from a woman in her thirties or forties in good health. Some clones in this sample may be carry-over from other donors' samples. The sample comprised PBMCs. The rearrangement uses TRBV6-1 and TRBJ2-7; 9 bases fit TRBD2. CDR3 loop: CASILAGGYEQYF. The CDR3, as DNA: TGTGCCAGCATACTAGCGGGTGGGTACGAGCAGTACTTC.